These T cell receptor beta chains were read from a single sample in a study of OX40 agonist ivuxolimab in advanced cancers. Produced via immunoSEQ multiplex PCR; TCRdb's table is partial and in-frame only. The data show 95,000 to 150,000 clones, roughly 93% seen once. Sequencing was performed on CD4+ or CD8+ T cells sorted from blood, taken in a trial of the OX40 agonist ivuxolimab. All receptors derive from an adult with an advanced solid tumor such as melanoma, head and neck, liver or kidney cancer. Both conserved end residues are part of each CDR3. Each record gives: V gene, clone size, J gene, D gene, CDR3 DNA, CDR3 protein. D genes are given only for firm matches. Some rows mark clone size as missing; the rest say once, few, many or name a class of expanded clone.

>TRBV2|NA|TRBJ1-5|NA
TGTGCCAGCAGGACGGGTAATCAGCCCCAGCATTTT
CASRTGNQPQHF
>TRBV18|once|TRBJ2-2|TRBD2
TGTGCCAGCTCACTCGGACTAGCGGACACCGGGGAGCTGTTTTTT
CASSLGLADTGELFF
>TRBV9|NA|TRBJ1-2|NA
TGTGCCAGCAGCGTAGATGGGGAGGTTGTAGGTTACCGCTATGGCTACACCTTC
CASSVDGEVVGYRYGYTF
>TRBV5-1|NA|TRBJ2-3|NA
TGCGCCAGCAGCCCCTACGGTTTCGGGTGGAGTAGCACAGATACGCAGTATTTT
CASSPYGFGWSSTDTQYF
>TRBV11-3|once|TRBJ2-3|NA
TGTGCCAGCAGCACCTGGGACACAGATACGCAGTATTTT
CASSTWDTDTQYF
>TRBV19|NA|TRBJ2-3|NA
TGTGCCAGTAGTATAGATTACGGGTCTCCGATATATACGCAGTATTTT
CASSIDYGSPIYTQYF
>TRBV5-4|NA|TRBJ2-3|NA
TGTGCCAGCAGCTTAGAAACTCAGGGCCATACGCAGTATTTT
CASSLETQGHTQYF
>TRBV19|NA|TRBJ2-3|NA
TGTGCCAGTAGCCCTCGACAGCGAAGCACAGATACGCAGTATTTT
CASSPRQRSTDTQYF
>TRBV19|NA|TRBJ1-5|TRBD1
TGTGCCAGTACGGGACAGGGAGGTTATCAGCCCCAGCATTTT
CASTGQGGYQPQHF
>TRBV5-4|NA|TRBJ1-2|TRBD1
TGTGCCAGCAGCGTACCCGGGACAGGGGTGTACGGCTACACCTTC
CASSVPGTGVYGYTF
>TRBV18|NA|TRBJ1-2|TRBD1
TGTGCCACCTCGACTGTGACAGGGTCGAAGTTAGCTAACTATGGCTACACCTTC
CATSTVTGSKLANYGYTF
>TRBV28|NA|TRBJ2-1|NA
TGTGCCAGCAGCCCCCGAGTTGGGCGGGCCTACAATGAGCAGTTCTTC
CASSPRVGRAYNEQFF
>TRBV28|once|TRBJ2-3|TRBD1
TGTGCCAGCAGGGGAGGGACAGGGGGCCAGCGGAGCCCAGATACGCAGTATTTT
CASRGGTGGQRSPDTQYF
>TRBV11-2|NA|TRBJ2-1|TRBD1
TGTGCCAGCAGCAAGTGGACAGGGGATCTCTACAATGAGCAGTTCTTC
CASSKWTGDLYNEQFF
>TRBV29-1|NA|TRBJ2-5|NA
TGCAGCGTTCCCAGGACCGGCTTCCAAGAGACCCAGTACTTC
CSVPRTGFQETQYF
>TRBV15|once|TRBJ1-5|NA
TGTGCCACCAGCAGAGACACCACGATTAATCAGCCCCAGCATTTT
CATSRDTTINQPQHF
>TRBV29-1|NA|TRBJ1-2|NA
TGCAGCGTTGAGTCGGGGTATGGCTACACCTTC
CSVESGYGYTF
>TRBV25-1|NA|TRBJ1-5|NA
TGTGCCAGCAGTGGGAGCGGAGAGCAGCCCCAGCATTTT
CASSGSGEQPQHF
>TRBV29-1|NA|TRBJ1-2|NA
TGCAGCGTTGATGAGGGCCTCAGGGATGGCTACACCTTC
CSVDEGLRDGYTF
>TRBV28|NA|TRBJ1-1|NA
TGTGCCAGCAACGATAGAGCTTTCTTT
CASNDRAFF
>TRBV29-1|NA|TRBJ2-4|NA
TGCAGCGTTGAGTATATGGTCAAAAACATTCAGTACTTC
CSVEYMVKNIQYF
>TRBV21-1|NA|TRBJ1-5|NA
TGTGCCAGCACCCACATCAACTACGCAAGGCCCCAGCATTTT
CASTHINYARPQHF
>TRBV5-6|NA|TRBJ1-6|NA
TGTGCCAGCAGCCTGGGGGGCATGCATAATTCACCCCTCCACTTT
CASSLGGMHNSPLHF
>TRBV5-1|NA|TRBJ2-1|TRBD1
TGCGCCAGCAGCTTGCCCGGACAGGCGAGATACAATGAGCAGTTCTTC
CASSLPGQARYNEQFF
>TRBV11-3|NA|TRBJ2-7|TRBD1
TGTGCCAGCAGCTTGACAGGGGACGAGCAGTACTTC
CASSLTGDEQYF
>TRBV7-8|NA|TRBJ1-6|NA
TGTGCCAGCAGCCCGGTCGCTCAGCGCAATTCACCCCTCCACTTT
CASSPVAQRNSPLHF
>TRBV15|NA|TRBJ1-6|NA
TGTGCCACCAGCCCCGACTCAGGGAGGACTTCACCCCTCCACTTT
CATSPDSGRTSPLHF
>TRBV5-4|NA|TRBJ2-6|NA
TGTGCCAGCAGCTTTTCAGGGACCTCTGGGGCCAACGTCCTGACTTTC
CASSFSGTSGANVLTF
>TRBV5-1|once|TRBJ1-2|NA
TGCGCCAGCAGCTTGCCCGGGCCCCAAACGACCTTC
CASSLPGPQTTF
>TRBV4-2|once|TRBJ1-4|TRBD1
TGTGCCAGCAGTCGGGACAGGGGGTTGGAAAAACTGTTTTTT
CASSRDRGLEKLFF
>TRBV7-7|NA|TRBJ2-5|TRBD1
TGTGCCAGCAGCAAAACAGGGGGCATAGAGACCCAGTACTTC
CASSKTGGIETQYF
>TRBV18|NA|TRBJ1-4|NA
TGTGCCAGCTCACAGGCTAGGAATGAAAAACTGTTTTTT
CASSQARNEKLFF
>TRBV28|NA|TRBJ2-1|TRBD1
TGTGCCAGCAGTTCCCCCCTAGGGGGCCGCTCCTACAATGAGCAGTTCTTC
CASSSPLGGRSYNEQFF
>TRBV6-1|few|TRBJ2-7|NA
TGTGCCAGCAGTGAAGCCGGGACGTTTATCAACGAGCAGTACTTC
CASSEAGTFINEQYF
>TRBV9|once|TRBJ1-3|NA
TGTGCCAGCAGCCCACGTCCGTCTCCGTACAACTCTGGAAACACCATATATTTT
CASSPRPSPYNSGNTIYF
>TRBV5-4|NA|TRBJ1-2|NA
TGTGCCAGCACCTCAGGGGCAGGAGTAGCTAACTATGGCTACACCTTC
CASTSGAGVANYGYTF
>TRBV28|NA|TRBJ2-1|NA
TGTGCCAGCAGCTACTGGGAATCGTTGTCGGATGAGCAGTTCTTC
CASSYWESLSDEQFF
>TRBV28|NA|TRBJ1-6|NA
TGTGCCAGCAGTTTCCCTTCATTTGCCCCCTTGGAGAATTCACCCCTCCACTTT
CASSFPSFAPLENSPLHF
>TRBV5-1|once|TRBJ2-1|TRBD2
TGCGCCAGCAACAAAGGGGGGACTAGCGGGTACAATGAGCAGTTCTTC
CASNKGGTSGYNEQFF
>TRBV28|NA|TRBJ1-2|TRBD1
TGTGCCAGCAGTAACAGGGGGCAGGGCTATGGCTACACCTTC
CASSNRGQGYGYTF
>TRBV19|few|TRBJ1-1|NA
TGTGCCAGTAGTATTCCCAAGACAGGGAACACTGAAGCTTTCTTT
CASSIPKTGNTEAFF
>TRBV11-2|NA|TRBJ2-7|TRBD1
TGTGCCAGCAGCTCGTCGGGCGGTAACCGACAGGGCGTTCGCGAGCAGTACTTC
CASSSSGGNRQGVREQYF
>TRBV11-2|NA|TRBJ2-4|TRBD1
TGTGCCAGCAGCTTAGATGTGCGAGTGCAGGGGGAGTACTTC
CASSLDVRVQGEYF
>TRBV19|few|TRBJ2-5|NA
TGTGCCAGTAGTACGGCAGCCCAAGAGACCCAGTACTTC
CASSTAAQETQYF
>TRBV10-3|NA|TRBJ2-7|TRBD2
TGTGCCATCAGCCGAACTAGCGGCGACGAGCAGTACTTC
CAISRTSGDEQYF